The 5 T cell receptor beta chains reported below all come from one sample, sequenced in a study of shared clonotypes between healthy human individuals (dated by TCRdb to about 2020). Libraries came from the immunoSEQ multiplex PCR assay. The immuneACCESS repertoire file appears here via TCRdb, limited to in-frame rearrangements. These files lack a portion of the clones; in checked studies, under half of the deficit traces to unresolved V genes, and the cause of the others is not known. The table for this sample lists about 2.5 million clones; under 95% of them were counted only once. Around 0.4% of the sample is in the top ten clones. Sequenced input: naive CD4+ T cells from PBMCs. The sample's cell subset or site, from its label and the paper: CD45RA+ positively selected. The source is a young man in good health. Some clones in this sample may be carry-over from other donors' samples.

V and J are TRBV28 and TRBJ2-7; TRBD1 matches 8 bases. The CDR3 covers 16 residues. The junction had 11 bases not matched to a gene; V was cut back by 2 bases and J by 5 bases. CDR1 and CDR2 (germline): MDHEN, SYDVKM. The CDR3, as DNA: TGTGCCAGCAGTTTAATTACTGATGGACAGGGTAACGAGCAGTACTTC. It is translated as CASSLITDGQGNEQYF. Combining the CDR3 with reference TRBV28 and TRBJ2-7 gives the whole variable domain DVKVTQSSRYLVKRTGEKVFLECVQDMDHENMFWYRQDPGLGLRLIYFSYDVKMKEKGDIPEGYSVSREKKERFSLILESASTNQTSMYLCASSLITDGQGNEQYFGPGTRLTVT.

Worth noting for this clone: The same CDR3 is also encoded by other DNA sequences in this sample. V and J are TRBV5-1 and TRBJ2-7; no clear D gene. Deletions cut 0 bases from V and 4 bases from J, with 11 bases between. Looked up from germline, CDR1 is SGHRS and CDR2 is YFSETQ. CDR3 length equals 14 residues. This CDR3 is CASSLGQNSYEQYF. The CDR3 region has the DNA TGCGCCAGCAGCTTGGGTCAGAACTCTTACGAGCAGTACTTC.

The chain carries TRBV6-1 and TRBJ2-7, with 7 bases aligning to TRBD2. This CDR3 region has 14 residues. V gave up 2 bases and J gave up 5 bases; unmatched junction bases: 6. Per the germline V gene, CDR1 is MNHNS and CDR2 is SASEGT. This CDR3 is CASSERGSSHEQYF. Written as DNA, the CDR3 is TGTGCCAGCAGTGAACGCGGGAGTAGCCACGAGCAGTACTTC.

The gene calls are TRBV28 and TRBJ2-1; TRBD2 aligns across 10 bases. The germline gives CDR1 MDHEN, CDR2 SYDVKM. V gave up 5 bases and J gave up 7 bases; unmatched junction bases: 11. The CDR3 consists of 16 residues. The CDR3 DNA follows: TGTGCCAGCAGTGGGGGACTAGCGCCGAACATTAATGAGCAGTTCTTC. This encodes CASSGGLAPNINEQFF.

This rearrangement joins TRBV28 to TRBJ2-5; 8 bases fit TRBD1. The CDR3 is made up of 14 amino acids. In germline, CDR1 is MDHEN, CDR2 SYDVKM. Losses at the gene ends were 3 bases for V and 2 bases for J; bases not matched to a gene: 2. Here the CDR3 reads CASSFNRGQETQYF. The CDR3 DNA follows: TGTGCCAGCAGTTTCAACAGGGGGCAAGAGACCCAGTACTTC.